This T cell receptor (beta chain) originates from a study of neurological immune-mediated disorders. The CDR3 spans 14 residues. V lost 6 bases to trimming and J lost 2 bases, with 13 bases between them. Germline assignment: CDR1 WNHNN and CDR2 SYGVQD (reference sequence). Time point of the sample: longitudinal time-point 1 (baseline). The cDNA was synthesized by means of template-switch 5'RACE, which was carried out with 10-nucleotide random UMIs. TCRdb re-called the 5' RACE reads through MiXCR, storing one row per CDR3 protein. This table has around 76,000 distinct CDR3 sequences, around 9.6% appearing once.

This clonotype was obtained from a young man in good health. Sequencing input: PBMCs. This chain connects TRBV10-1 to TRBJ1-2; weak D call: TRBD1 (6 bases). The CDR3 loop is CASRDLGGNYGYTF. The CDR3 DNA reads TGCGCCAGCAGAGACCTAGGGGGGAACTATGGCTACACCTTC.